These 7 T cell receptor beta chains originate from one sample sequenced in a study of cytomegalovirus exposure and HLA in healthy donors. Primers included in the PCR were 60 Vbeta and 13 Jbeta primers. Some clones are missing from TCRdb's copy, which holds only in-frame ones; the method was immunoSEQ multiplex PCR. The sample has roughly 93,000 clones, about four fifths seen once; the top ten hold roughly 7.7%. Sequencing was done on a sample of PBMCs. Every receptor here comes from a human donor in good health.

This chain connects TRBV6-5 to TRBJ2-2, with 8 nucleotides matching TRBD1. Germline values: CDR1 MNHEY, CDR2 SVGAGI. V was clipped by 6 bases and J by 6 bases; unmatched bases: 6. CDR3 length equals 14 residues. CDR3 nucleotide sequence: TGTGCCAGCAGACCCGAACAGGGGGCCGGGGAGCTGTTTTTT. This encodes CASRPEQGAGELFF.

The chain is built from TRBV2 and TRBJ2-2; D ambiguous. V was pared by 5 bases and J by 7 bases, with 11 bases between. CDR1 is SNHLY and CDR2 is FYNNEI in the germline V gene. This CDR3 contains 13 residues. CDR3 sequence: CASSTRQGGELFF. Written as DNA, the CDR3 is TGTGCCAGCAGTACGAGGCAAGGCGGGGAGCTGTTTTTT.

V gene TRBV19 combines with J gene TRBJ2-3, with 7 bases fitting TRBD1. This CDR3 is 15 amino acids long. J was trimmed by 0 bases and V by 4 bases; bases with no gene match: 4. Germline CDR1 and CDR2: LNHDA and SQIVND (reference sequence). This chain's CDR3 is CASSTTTGSTDTQYF. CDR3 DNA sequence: TGTGCCAGTAGTACTACGACAGGGAGCACAGATACGCAGTATTTT.

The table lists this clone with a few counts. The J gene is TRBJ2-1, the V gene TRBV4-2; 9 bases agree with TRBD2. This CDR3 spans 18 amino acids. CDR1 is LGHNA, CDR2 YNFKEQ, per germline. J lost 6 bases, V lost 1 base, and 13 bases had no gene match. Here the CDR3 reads CASSQVRTSDRVANEQFF. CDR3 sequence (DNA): TGTGCCAGCAGCCAAGTAAGGACTAGCGATCGAGTTGCCAATGAGCAGTTCTTC.

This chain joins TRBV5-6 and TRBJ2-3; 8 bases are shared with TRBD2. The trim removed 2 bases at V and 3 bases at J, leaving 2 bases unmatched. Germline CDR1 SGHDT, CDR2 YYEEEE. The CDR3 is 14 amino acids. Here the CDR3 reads CASSLAGVTDTQYF. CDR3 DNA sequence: TGTGCCAGCAGCTTAGCGGGAGTGACAGATACGCAGTATTTT.

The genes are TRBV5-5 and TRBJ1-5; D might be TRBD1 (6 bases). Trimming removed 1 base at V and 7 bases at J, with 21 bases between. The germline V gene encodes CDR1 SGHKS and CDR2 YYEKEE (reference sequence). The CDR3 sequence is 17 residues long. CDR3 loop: CASSLFTPARDNQPQHF. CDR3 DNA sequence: TGTGCCAGCAGCTTGTTCACCCCCGCCCGGGACAACCAGCCCCAGCATTTT.

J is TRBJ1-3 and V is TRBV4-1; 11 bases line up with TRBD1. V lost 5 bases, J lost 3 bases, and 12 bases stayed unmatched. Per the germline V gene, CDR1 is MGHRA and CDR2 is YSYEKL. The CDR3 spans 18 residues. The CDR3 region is CASSMGGDRGFFGNTIYF. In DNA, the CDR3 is TGCGCCAGCAGCATGGGAGGGGACAGGGGGTTTTTTGGAAACACCATATATTTT.